Listed below are T cell receptor beta chains from one sample, sequenced in a study of shared clonotypes between healthy human individuals. Method: immunoSEQ multiplex PCR; TCRdb's copy keeps in-frame clones and lacks some. The table shows fewer than 550,000 clones, with 75% to 80% occurring only once. Sequencing was done on a sample of PBMCs. Receptors originate from a woman aged 40 to 50 in good health. Some clones in this sample may be carry-over from other donors' samples. Both conserved end residues are part of each CDR3. A D gene is named only where the DNA matches it firmly. Only some rows state a clone size, as once, few, many or a class for expanded clones.

CDR3aa,CDR3nt,abundance,v_gene,d_gene,j_gene
CATSRDLAGGTDTQYF,TGTGCCACCAGCAGAGATTTAGCGGGAGGCACAGATACGCAGTATTTT,.,TRBV15,TRBD2,TRBJ2-3
CASSHRDRNTEAFF,TGTGCCAGCAGCCACAGGGACAGGAACACTGAAGCTTTCTTT,.,TRBV5-8,TRBD1,TRBJ1-1
CASSLQAARTAGELFF,TGTGCCAGCAGCTTGCAGGCGGCCAGGACCGCCGGGGAGCTGTTTTTT,.,TRBV5-6,.,TRBJ2-2
CASSLLASDEQFF,TGTGCCAGCTCACTACTAGCTTCAGATGAGCAGTTCTTC,.,TRBV18,.,TRBJ2-1
CASSIYGNQQFF,TGTGCCAGTTCCATTTACGGCAATCAGCAGTTCTTC,.,TRBV6-6,.,TRBJ2-1
CASSPGLAGIQYF,TGTGCCAGCAGCCCCGGACTAGCGGGAATACAGTACTTC,.,TRBV25-1,TRBD2,TRBJ2-7
CASKDFSGRSSYNEQFF,TGTGCCAGCAAAGATTTTAGCGGGAGGAGCTCCTACAATGAGCAGTTCTTC,.,TRBV2,TRBD2,TRBJ2-1
CASRTGVAYEQYF,TGTGCCAGCAGAACAGGGGTAGCCTACGAGCAGTACTTC,.,TRBV28,TRBD1,TRBJ2-7
CASSAQGYEQYF,TGCGCCAGCAGCGCACAGGGGTACGAGCAGTACTTC,.,TRBV5-1,TRBD1,TRBJ2-7
CASSDYRVGGYHETQYF,TGTGCCAGCAGTGACTACAGGGTGGGGGGGTACCACGAGACCCAGTACTTC,.,TRBV25-1,.,TRBJ2-5
CSVGPIPDSYSYNEQFF,TGCAGCGTTGGCCCCATCCCGGACAGCTACTCCTACAATGAGCAGTTCTTC,.,TRBV29-1,.,TRBJ2-1
CSVETLRGPYEQYF,TGCAGCGTTGAGACCTTAAGGGGCCCTTACGAGCAGTACTTC,.,TRBV29-1,.,TRBJ2-7
CASSYPNRGDTEAFF,TGTGCCAGCAGCTACCCCAACAGGGGGGACACTGAAGCTTTCTTT,.,TRBV11-2,TRBD1,TRBJ1-1
CASSQGRTEYNEQFF,TGTGCCAGCAGCCAAGGGAGGACAGAATACAATGAGCAGTTCTTC,.,TRBV14,.,TRBJ2-1
CASRQHYEQYF,TGTGCCAGCCGACAGCACTACGAGCAGTACTTC,.,TRBV6-6,.,TRBJ2-7
CASTLDRGNTIYF,TGTGCCAGCACTCTAGACAGGGGAAACACCATATATTTT,.,TRBV2,.,TRBJ1-3
CASSLLAGRTGNTIYF,TGTGCCAGCAGCTTACTTGCCGGGCGGACTGGAAACACCATATATTTT,few,TRBV7-9,.,TRBJ1-3
CASRTVPRDRRFYEQYF,TGTGCCAGCAGAACCGTTCCACGAGACAGGCGCTTCTACGAGCAGTACTTC,few,TRBV6-4,.,TRBJ2-7
CASSPDQGRDQPQHF,TGTGCCAGCTCACCAGATCAGGGGAGGGATCAGCCCCAGCATTTT,.,TRBV18,.,TRBJ1-5
CASSPGGREGRNEKLFF,TGTGCCAGCAGCCCCGGGGGCAGGGAAGGACGTAATGAAAAACTGTTTTTT,.,TRBV28,.,TRBJ1-4
CASSLSYNEQFF,TGTGCCAGCAGTTTGTCCTACAATGAGCAGTTCTTC,.,TRBV28,.,TRBJ2-1
CAIGGLGSLAGELFF,TGTGCCATCGGGGGACTAGGGTCTCTGGCCGGGGAGCTGTTTTTT,few,TRBV10-3,TRBD2,TRBJ2-2
CASSLVRDQPQHF,TGTGCCAGCAGCTTAGTTAGAGATCAGCCCCAGCATTTT,once,TRBV11-2,.,TRBJ1-5